The entry below describes one TCR beta chain. What it binds is unknown. This record belongs to a study of cytomegalovirus exposure and HLA in healthy donors. Study-wide results and caveats: Common viral pathogens (according to a later analysis) appeared linked to several of the most significant clusters.

Germline values: CDR1 SNHLY, CDR2 FYNNEI. Between the trimmed V and J ends, which lost 4 bases and 6 bases, there was a span of 13 bases. CDR3 length equals 13 residues. Primers included in the PCR were 60 Vbeta and 13 Jbeta primers. The repertoire was sequenced with immunoSEQ multiplex PCR; TCRdb's copy has only in-frame clones and lacks some. The data show some 120,000 clones, about 80% seen once. This chain joins TRBV2 and TRBJ2-7, with unresolved D. The sequence was obtained from a man in his forties in good health and CMV-seronegative. The source material was PBMCs. The CDR3 loop reads CASSVYAGPEQYF. The DNA for the CDR3 is TGTGCCAGCAGTGTATACGCTGGGCCCGAGCAGTACTTC.